Presented here are 3 T cell receptor beta chains from one specimen sequenced in a study of tumor-infiltrating lymphocytes in primary liver carcinoma. From unsorted bulk tissue weighing roughly 19-32 mg, DNA and RNA were co-extracted. TCR beta cDNA came from about 500 ng total RNA, primed with a constant-region primer. ARM-PCR, slightly modified, supplied the TCR beta libraries through three nested multiplex PCR rounds. Forward primers for TRBV1-TRBV30 and a C-beta reverse primer served the first two PCR rounds, at 10 cycles each. One entry per CDR3 protein results from TCRdb running MiXCR on the multiplex PCR reads. This sample has about 35,000 distinct CDR3 sequences, with around 74% found just once. Sequenced input: liver tumor tissue from sampling region 4. The subset denotes: tumor region T4, right-lateral pole. Every receptor here comes from a man aged 35-49 years with primary liver carcinoma and hepatitis B virus infection.

This clonotype was detected a few times. The chain joins TRBV7-7 to TRBJ1-4; D gene uncertain. This CDR3 is built from 16 residues. Trimming cost V 4 bases and J 2 bases, with 14 bases left between them. Germline loops: CDR1 SSHAT, CDR2 FNYEAQ (reference sequence). The CDR3 spells CASSSNKSPTNEKLFF. CDR3 DNA sequence: TGTGCCAGCAGCTCAAACAAGAGTCCCACTAATGAAAAACTGTTTTTT.

The chain has TRBV28 and TRBJ1-2; 8 positions agree with TRBD1. Germline assignment: CDR1 MDHEN and CDR2 SYDVKM. The J segment lost 5 bases and the V segment lost 6 bases, leaving 8 bases of the junction unmatched. This CDR3 contains 14 residues. The CDR3 loop reads CASRRTGREYGYTF. The CDR3 bases are TGTGCCAGCAGGCGGACAGGGCGGGAATATGGCTACACCTTC.

Comment on this clonotype: One end of the junction varies from germline; a read error may be responsible. The rearrangement uses TRBV14 and TRBJ2-1; tentatively, D is TRBD2 (6 bases). The CDR3 loop spans 16 amino acids. The V gene's germline CDR1 is SGHDN and CDR2 FVKESK. This CDR3 reads CGSIAVAGWVNNEQFF. Here the CDR3 DNA reads TGTGGCAGCATTGCCGTTGCGGGATGGGTAAACAATGAGCAGTTCTTC.